The entry below describes one T cell receptor (beta chain). Germline V CDR1 and CDR2: SGHNT, YENEEA. The CDR3 extends over 13 amino acids. V was pared by 3 bases and J by 0 bases, with 5 bases between. The data stem from a study of neoadjuvant anti-PD-1 for oral cavity cancer. These newly diagnosed stage II-IVA oral cavity squamous cell carcinoma patients had no prior systemic or radiation treatment. PBMC libraries mostly used around 500 ng of input genomic DNA, with six replicates per sample. Sequencing used immunoSEQ multiplex PCR; TCRdb keeps in-frame clones, though not all of them. The repertoire includes about 6,900 clones, roughly 70% of them detected once, and 2.5% to 3.5% sits in the top ten.

The chain employs TRBV11-3 and TRBJ1-2, with no clear D. The sample in question was PBMCs, obtained before nivolumab (anti-PD-1) treatment. This clonotype was obtained from a person between 40 and 79 years old with oral cavity squamous cell carcinoma. The CDR3 here is CASSFRSNYGYTF. The CDR3 bases are TGTGCCAGCAGCTTTCGGTCTAACTATGGCTACACCTTC.